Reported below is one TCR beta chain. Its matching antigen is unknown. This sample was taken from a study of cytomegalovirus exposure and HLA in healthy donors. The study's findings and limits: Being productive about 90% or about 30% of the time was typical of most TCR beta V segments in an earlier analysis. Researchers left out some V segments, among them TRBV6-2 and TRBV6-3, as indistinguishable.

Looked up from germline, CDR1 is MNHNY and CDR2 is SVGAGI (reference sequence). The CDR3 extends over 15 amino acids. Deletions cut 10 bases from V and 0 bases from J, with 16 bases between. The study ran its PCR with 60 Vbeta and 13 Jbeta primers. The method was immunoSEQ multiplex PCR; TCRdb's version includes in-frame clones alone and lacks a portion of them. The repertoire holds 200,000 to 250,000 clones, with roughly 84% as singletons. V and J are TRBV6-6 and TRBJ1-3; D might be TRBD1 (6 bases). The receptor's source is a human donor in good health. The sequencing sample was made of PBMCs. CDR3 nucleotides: TGTGCCACTTCGTCAGGGGTATACTCTGGAAACACCATATATTTT. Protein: CATSSGVYSGNTIYF.